Listed below are T cell receptor beta chains from one sample, sequenced in a study of cytomegalovirus exposure and HLA in healthy donors. This table comes from immunoSEQ multiplex PCR, and its TCRdb copy is limited to in-frame clones, with some not included. This sample has some 140,000 clones, with roughly 79% found just once. Material: PBMCs. These TCRs come from a middle-aged woman in good health and CMV-seronegative. Both conserved end residues are part of each CDR3. Each record gives: D gene, clone size, J gene, V gene, CDR3 DNA, CDR3 protein. A D gene is named only where the DNA matches it firmly. Part of the rows lack a size; the others show once, few, many or a class for expanded clones.

- - TRBJ1-6 TRBV4-3 TGCGCCAGCAGCCAAGATCCGGCAGGGCATAATTCACCCCTCCACTTT CASSQDPAGHNSPLHF
TRBD1 - TRBJ1-1 TRBV6-5 TGTGCCAGCAGTAACTACGGACAGGACACTGAAGCTTTCTTT CASSNYGQDTEAFF
TRBD1 once TRBJ1-5 TRBV18 TGTGCCAGCTCACCACGCGAAGGGGGCGCGAGGAGCAATCAGCCCCAGCATTTT CASSPREGGARSNQPQHF
TRBD1 - TRBJ1-1 TRBV11-2 TGTGCCAGCAGCCAGGACAGGGGACCTGAAGCTTTCTTT CASSQDRGPEAFF
TRBD2 - TRBJ2-1 TRBV9 TGTGCCAGCAGCTTCCGGACTAGCGGGGGGCAGTACAATGAGCAGTTCTTC CASSFRTSGGQYNEQFF
TRBD1 - TRBJ1-5 TRBV19 TGTGCCACCGAAACGGGACAGGGCGTCAATCAGCCCCAGCATTTT CATETGQGVNQPQHF
- - TRBJ2-5 TRBV7-9 TGTGCCAGCAGCCCACGGTGGGCGGGGTACCAAGAGACCCAGTACTTC CASSPRWAGYQETQYF
- - TRBJ1-1 TRBV4-1 TGCGCCAGCAGTCTACGGGGAGAGGGAGTTGCTTTCTTT CASSLRGEGVAFF
TRBD2 - TRBJ2-3 TRBV30 TGTGCCTGGGGGCTAGCGGGCACAGATACGCAGTATTTT CAWGLAGTDTQYF
- - TRBJ2-7 TRBV6-1 TGTGCCAGCAGTGAACAGGGGTCAAACTTCTCCTACGAGCAGTACTTC CASSEQGSNFSYEQYF
- - TRBJ1-1 TRBV11-2 TGTGCCAGCAGCTTCAGGATTGAAGCTTTCTTT CASSFRIEAFF
TRBD1 - TRBJ1-1 TRBV5-1 TGCGCCAGCAGCGAGGGGGCGAACACTGAAGCTTTCTTT CASSEGANTEAFF
- - TRBJ2-7 TRBV29-1 TGCAGCGCCCAGGGCACCGTACGGGAGCAGTACTTC CSAQGTVREQYF
TRBD1 once TRBJ1-4 TRBV6-5 TGTGCCAGCAGTTACTCGGGACAGTCTAATGAAAAACTGTTTTTT CASSYSGQSNEKLFF
- - TRBJ2-1 TRBV11-1 TGTGCCAGCAGCTTAACGACTAGTCCTGGGATCGATGAGCAGTTCTTC CASSLTTSPGIDEQFF
TRBD1 once TRBJ1-3 TRBV6-1 TGTGCCAGCAGTGCGGGACAGGGGAGCGCTGGAAACACCATATATTTT CASSAGQGSAGNTIYF
TRBD1 few TRBJ1-2 TRBV29-1 TGCAGCGTTGGAGGACTCGGGACAGGGAATGGCTACACCTTC CSVGGLGTGNGYTF
TRBD1 - TRBJ2-2 TRBV11-2 TGTGCCAGCAGGCGACCCCACAGGGGAACCGGGGAGCTGTTTTTT CASRRPHRGTGELFF
- - TRBJ2-7 TRBV7-6 TGTGCCAGCAGCTTACTTGGACAGTCGTCCTACGAGCAGTACTTC CASSLLGQSSYEQYF
TRBD1 - TRBJ1-3 TRBV27 TGTGCCAGCAGTCCAAATCGACAGGGGGCGTCTGGAAACACCATATATTTT CASSPNRQGASGNTIYF
TRBD1 - TRBJ1-1 TRBV5-3 TGTGCCAGAAGCCCACACAGGGGGCGCCTTGAGAATGAAGCTTTCTTT CARSPHRGRLENEAFF